What follows describes a single T cell receptor (beta chain). The antigen is undetermined. There are 14 residues in the CDR3. The V end was cut by 2 bases, the J end by 2 bases, with 10 bases between. The germline gives CDR1 KGHSH, CDR2 LQKENI. Time point of the sample: blood 4 weeks post-SBRT, at nephrectomy. Treatment specified: 15 Gy SBRT to primary tumor, nephrectomy 4 weeks later. Nephrectomy followed 15 Gy stereotactic body radiation by 4 weeks. Radiation-treated patients gave blood at baseline, week 2 and week 4. The sample is drawn from a study of radiation and T cells in renal cell carcinoma. Findings and limits, study-wide: Baseline intratumoral clonotype presence is unknown without pretreatment biopsies. From baseline, blood top tumor clonotypes peaked at 2 weeks post-radiation.

The data were produced by immunoSEQ multiplex PCR, yet TCRdb's version contains in-frame clones alone and is incomplete. Of around 100,000 clones detected, about 79% appear once; the ten largest clones hold roughly 7.9%. V and J are TRBV18 and TRBJ2-7; D is tentatively TRBD1 or TRBD2 (5 bases each). This specimen was blood, taken from a patient whose treatment included radiotherapy and nephrectomy. The TCR was taken from a man in his 60s with renal cell carcinoma. Written as DNA, the CDR3 is TGTGCCAGCTCACCAAGGGGACCTCCCTACGAGCAGTACTTC. Amino acids: CASSPRGPPYEQYF.